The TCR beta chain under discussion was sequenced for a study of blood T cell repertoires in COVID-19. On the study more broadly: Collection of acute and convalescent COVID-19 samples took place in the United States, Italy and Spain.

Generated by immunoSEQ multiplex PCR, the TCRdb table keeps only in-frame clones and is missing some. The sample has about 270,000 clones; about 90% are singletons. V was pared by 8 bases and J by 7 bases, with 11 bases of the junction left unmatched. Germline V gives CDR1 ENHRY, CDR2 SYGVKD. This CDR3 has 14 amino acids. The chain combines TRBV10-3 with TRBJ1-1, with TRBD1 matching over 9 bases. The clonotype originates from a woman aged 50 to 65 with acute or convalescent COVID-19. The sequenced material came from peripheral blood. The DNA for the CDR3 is TGTGCCATCGGGGCCGGGACAGGGTCTGGTGAAGCTTTCTTT. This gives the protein CAIGAGTGSGEAFF.